This TCR beta chain was recovered during a study of identical twins (dated by TCRdb to between 2015 and 2016). Notes on the research overall: TCR alpha and beta repertoires from monozygotic twins, unrelated adults of various ages and cord blood were deep-sequenced to test whether fetal clonotypes persist. To rule out contamination, replicate twin experiments were performed at different times with different library preparation protocols.

The library was made by 5' RACE. The listed sequencing device is Illumina HiSeq 2000. A universal primer binding site was added through template switching, and the final cDNA carried a unique molecular identifier so that TCR cDNA molecules could be counted accurately. First-strand cDNA for TCR alpha and beta chains was synthesized from specific primers in the conserved constant-segment region. To control for contamination, every cDNA library carried two barcodes: a SMART-Mk sample barcode plus Illumina barcodes. Two successive PCR steps introduced TruSeq adapter sequences along with Illumina sample barcodes. The TCR alpha and beta cDNA libraries were sequenced on the Illumina HiSeq platform using custom primers. The paper's data handling went like this. MiGEC processed the raw reads to extract unique molecular identifiers, while MiXCR was used to determine the CDR3 positions. Recombination models were inferred per individual with the repgenHMM and IGoR tools using an EM algorithm. Shared clonotypes were analyzed with the tcR package in R, and sharing was normalized by the product of cloneset sizes. To study raw recombination without the effects of thymic and clonal selection, out-of-frame nonproductive sequences were analyzed. TCRdb applied fastp at Q25 and MiXCR to the public reads, then kept only in-frame beta chains. Identical CDR3 protein sequences are pooled into one entry, listed with their most common genes and DNA. TCRdb, rather than the study authors, made the V and J calls. This sample comprises 310,000 or so distinct CDR3 sequences, under 9% of them detected only once. The ten top clones hold over 2% of the sample.

A remark on this clonotype: No antigen is known for it. No quality values exist for individual bases; no much larger clone is one base distant.

Trimming leaves V shorter by 5 bases and J shorter by 0 bases, with the junction holding 11 bases beyond the gene matches. Taken from the germline V gene, the CDR1 and CDR2 loops are MDHEN and SYDVKM. Including the terminal cysteine and phenylalanine, the CDR3 comprises 18 residues. Only the CDR3 part of the read is kept: 54 bases, read in frame from the first base. The paper as a whole reports these results and caveats: Abundant cord blood beta clonotypes carried fewer insertions; young adult naive repertoires showed a weaker similar trend, while memory repertoires showed none. Compared with coincidental sharing between unrelated individuals, out-of-frame TCR alpha sequences shared between twins showed an excess of sequences with low generation probability. In beta out-of-frame sequences, excess twin sharing was weaker, because having fewer shared sequences lowered the signal-to-noise ratio. Because the same donors could not be followed over many years, the conclusions relied on cross-sectional statistical analysis. Out-of-frame TCR alpha sharing in monozygotic twins was systematically underestimated by recombination models, whereas sharing between unrelated individuals was in agreement with the recombination models. Invariant T cells such as MAIT and iNKT could partly confound zero-insertion analyses, although diverse VJ usage argued against such confounding for most clonotypes.

Every donor was a healthy Caucasian. Three pairs of female monozygotic twins, all aged roughly 18 to 29 years, made up the twin cohort. Using Miltenyi CD45RO+ enrichment and human naive T-cell isolation kits, memory (CD45RO+) and naive T cells were isolated from PBMC. The same specimen was also included in a second study, on yellow fever vaccine responses in identical twins. Drawing on the second study: According to the authors, in identical twins the way T cells responded to vaccination appeared partly convergent and partly personalized. Focusing on identical twins, the study followed the T cell clones that responded to the vaccine, and did so with precision.

Here the chain combines TRBV28 and TRBJ2-1, and 9 bases in between align with TRBD1. This TCR was recovered from a woman between 18 and 30 years old in good health. Sequencing was carried out using memory (CD45RO+) T cells sorted from blood. The cell subset or site label, read with the paper, signifies: CD45RO+ enriched T cells. The CDR3 reads as follows: CASSRSGQGFSSYNEQFF. Read as DNA, the sequence is TGTGCCAGCAGTCGCTCGGGACAGGGTTTTAGCTCCTACAATGAGCAGTTCTTC.